Listed here are 29 T cell receptor beta chains from one sample, sequenced in a study of cytomegalovirus exposure and HLA in healthy donors. 60 Vbeta and 13 Jbeta primers were used in PCR. TCRdb's table, derived via immunoSEQ multiplex PCR, lists solely in-frame clones and lacks some. This table holds roughly 100,000 clones, roughly 75% found once. Sequencing was carried out using PBMCs. The receptors derive from a man aged 35 to 55 in good health and CMV-seronegative.

Notes on this clone: An end of the junction differs from the germline gene, which may be a read error. CDR3 sequence (DNA): TGTGCCAACAGTGAAGCGAGGGAGGAGACCCAGTACTTC. It translates to CANSEAREETQYF. The V and J genes are TRBV2 and TRBJ2-5, with D perhaps matching TRBD2 (5 bases). The germline gives CDR1 SNHLY, CDR2 FYNNEI. The CDR3 contains 13 residues.

This sequence joins TRBV19 and TRBJ2-1; 13 bases map to TRBD2. Germline-derived CDR1 and CDR2 are LNHDA and SQIVND (reference sequence). This CDR3 has 14 amino acids. V trimming: 6 bases; J trimming: 8 bases; junction bases outside the gene matches: 4. The CDR3 DNA sequence: TGTGCCAGTAGCACTAGCGGGGGGGCCTATGAGCAGTTCTTC. It is translated as CASSTSGGAYEQFF.

This clone was seen only once. This sequence joins TRBV7-6 and TRBJ1-2; 9 bases are a match to TRBD1. CDR3 length: 15 residues. CDR1 and CDR2 (germline): SGHVS, FNYEAQ. The ends lost 5 bases at V and 7 bases at J; junction bases unmatched: 11. The DNA for the CDR3 is TGTGCCAGCAGCCCGACCTCGGGACAGGGCGGTGGCTACACCTTC. Protein sequence: CASSPTSGQGGGYTF.

The chain is built from TRBV9 and TRBJ1-5, with 12 bases that match TRBD1. This CDR3 has 17 amino acids. The V and J ends lost 4 bases and 2 bases, in that order; junction bases with no gene match: 7. Germline-derived CDR1 and CDR2 are SGDLS and YYNGEE. Here the CDR3 DNA reads TGTGCCAGCAGCCGGGGACAGGGGGCCGGCGGCAATCAGCCCCAGCATTTT. Its translation is CASSRGQGAGGNQPQHF.

This clone was counted a single time. The V gene is TRBV5-4, the J gene TRBJ2-3, with TRBD1 matching over 11 bases. Germline V CDR1 and CDR2: SGHNT, YYREEE (reference sequence). Trimming cost V 3 bases and J 2 bases; bases outside gene matches: 2. The CDR3 length is 15 residues. CDR3 residues: CASSSGQGATDTQYF. The CDR3, as DNA: TGTGCCAGCAGCTCCGGACAGGGGGCCACAGATACGCAGTATTTT.

This chain uses TRBV7-9 with TRBJ2-2, with 7 bases lining up with TRBD2. The V gene's germline CDR1 is SEHNR and CDR2 FQNEAQ (reference sequence). The CDR3 has 18 amino acids. The V gene end was trimmed by 4 bases and the J gene end by 5 bases; junction bases not matched to a gene: 16. The CDR3 loop reads CASSSGPGGGVRTGELFF. DNA of the CDR3: TGTGCCAGCAGCTCTGGGCCGGGCGGGGGTGTGAGGACCGGGGAGCTGTTTTTT. The variable domain in full, completed from reference TRBV7-9 and TRBJ2-2, reads DTGVSQNPRHKITKRGQNVTFRCDPISEHNRLYWYRQTLGQGPEFLTYFQNEAQLEKSRLLSDRFSAERPKGSFSTLEIQRTEQGDSAMYLCASSSGPGGGVRTGELFFGEGSRLTVL.

The CDR3 DNA follows: TGTGCCAGCAGCTTAGCTAGCTTAGGTTCGGGTGAGCAGTACTTC. Translation gives CASSLASLGSGEQYF. This chain connects TRBV11-2 to TRBJ2-7, with D tentatively TRBD2 (5 bases). The CDR3 runs 15 residues. Trimming cost V 1 base and J 7 bases, with 17 bases left between them. Germline lookup yields CDR1 SGHAT and CDR2 FQNNGV.

The CDR3 reads CSARVRYEQYF. DNA for the CDR3: TGCAGTGCTAGAGTCAGGTACGAGCAGTACTTC. J is TRBJ2-7 and V is TRBV20-1; unclear D gene. Germline V gives CDR1 DFQATT, CDR2 SNEGSKA (reference sequence). The CDR3 is 11 amino acids. V lost 1 base and J 4 bases, leaving 5 bases between the germline ends.

This chain uses TRBV2 with TRBJ2-3; 9 positions match TRBD2. This CDR3 comprises 16 residues. V lost 0 bases and J lost 1; bases outside the gene matches: 2. The germline gives CDR1 SNHLY, CDR2 FYNNEI. This CDR3 is CASSEAPSGGTDTQYF. CDR3 sequence (DNA): TGTGCCAGCAGTGAAGCGCCTAGCGGGGGCACAGATACGCAGTATTTT.

The chain uses TRBV5-6 and TRBJ1-6, with D perhaps TRBD1 (5 bases). CDR1 is SGHDT and CDR2 is YYEEEE in the germline V gene. Trimming pared 1 base from V and 0 bases from J, leaving 8 bases between. This CDR3 comprises 16 residues. Written as DNA, the CDR3 is TGTGCCAGCAGCTTGACAGGTTTCTCCTATAATTCACCCCTCCACTTT. Residues: CASSLTGFSYNSPLHF.

A few counts support this clone. This chain uses TRBV5-3 with TRBJ2-2; the D gene is possibly TRBD2 (6 bases). TRBV5-3 is an ORF, with its function uncertain. The ends were cut back, 10 bases at V and 8 bases at J, with 18 bases in the middle. The CDR3 consists of 13 residues. DNA of the CDR3: TGTGCCGGGGTAGCGGCCCCCGAGGGGGAGCTGTTTTTT. This sequence encodes CAGVAAPEGELFF.

This clone came up a few times. This rearrangement joins TRBV7-8 to TRBJ2-1, with 7 nucleotides matching TRBD1. The CDR3 spans 15 residues. Germline V lookup: CDR1 SGHVS, CDR2 FQNEAQ. J gave up 0 bases and V 5 bases, and 4 bases lay outside the gene matches. DNA of the CDR3: TGTGCCAGCAGCCCAAGACAGGGCTCCTACAATGAGCAGTTCTTC. Its translation is CASSPRQGSYNEQFF.

This clone was found a few times. V and J are TRBV7-2 and TRBJ1-4; 8 nucleotides line up with TRBD1. The trim removed 6 bases at V and 5 bases at J, leaving 5 bases unmatched. The CDR3 contains 14 residues. Germline loops: CDR1 SGHTA, CDR2 FQGNSA. The CDR3 loop is CASRRDRLNEKLFF. In nucleotides, the CDR3 is TGTGCCAGCAGGAGGGACAGGCTGAATGAAAAACTGTTTTTT.

V gene TRBV2 combines with J gene TRBJ2-5; D might be TRBD1 (6 bases). This CDR3 is 12 amino acids long. The V end lost 10 bases, the J end lost 0 bases, and 9 bases lay between the germline ends. Germline V gene sequence: CDR1 SNHLY, CDR2 FYNNEI. The CDR3 nucleotides read TGTGCCACTCGACAGGACCAAGAGACCCAGTACTTC. It is translated as CATRQDQETQYF.

The chain uses TRBV12-5 and TRBJ2-2, with TRBD2 matching 11 bases. Trimming at V came to 6 bases and at J to 7 bases, leaving 7 bases not matched to a gene. The germline V gene has CDR1 LGHNT and CDR2 FRNRAP. This CDR3 region has 15 residues. The CDR3 bases are TGTGCTAGTGGCCTTAGCGGGGGGGCTGTCGGGGAGCTGTTTTTT. Translation: CASGLSGGAVGELFF.

This clone showed up just a few times. CDR3 bases: TGTGCCAGTACCCTCCGGGAGGGATTGGGTGGCTACACCTTC. This gives the protein CASTLREGLGGYTF. The V and J genes are TRBV19 and TRBJ1-2; D unresolved. The V gene lost 7 bases and the J gene lost 7 bases, with 19 bases spanning the gap. The CDR3 covers 14 residues. Germline V gene lookup returns CDR1 LNHDA and CDR2 SQIVND (reference sequence).

CDR3 loop: CASERASGYGYTF. For the CDR3, the DNA is TGTGCCAGCGAAAGGGCGAGCGGCTATGGCTACACCTTC. This chain uses TRBV2 with TRBJ1-2; D is uncertain. The CDR3 is 13 residues long. V was cut by 8 bases and J by 4 bases, with 14 bases left in between. The germline V gene encodes CDR1 SNHLY and CDR2 FYNNEI. Combining the CDR3 with reference TRBV2 and TRBJ1-2 gives the whole variable domain EPEVTQTPSHQVTQMGQEVILRCVPISNHLYFYWYRQILGQKVEFLVSFYNNEISEKSEIFDDQFSVERPDGSNFTLKIRSTKLEDSAMYFCASERASGYGYTFGSGTRLTVV.

The chain employs TRBV6-1 and TRBJ1-1; D remains ambiguous. Germline values: CDR1 MNHNS, CDR2 SASEGT. The CDR3 extends over 13 amino acids. V gave up 0 bases and J gave up 11 bases, with 13 bases separating them. The DNA for the CDR3 is TGTGCCAGCAGTGAAGCGCAGGCCCGGCTTGCTTTCTTT. As protein: CASSEAQARLAFF.

The chain carries TRBV2 and TRBJ2-5, with 9 bases that match TRBD2. The CDR3 length is 15 residues. In germline, CDR1 is SNHLY, CDR2 FYNNEI. Germline trimming cut 8 bases from V and 2 bases from J; bases unmatched to any gene: 9. CDR3 amino acids: CASGLRGGDQETQYF. The CDR3 DNA is TGTGCCAGCGGTCTGCGGGGGGGGGATCAAGAGACCCAGTACTTC.

The V and J genes are TRBV7-9 and TRBJ2-3; D gene ambiguous. The length of the CDR3 is 15 residues. Looked up from germline, CDR1 is SEHNR and CDR2 is FQNEAQ (reference sequence). Trimming left V 3 bases short and J 3 bases short, with 13 bases between. The CDR3 DNA sequence: TGTGCCAGCAGCTTGACCTTACAAGCGACAGATACGCAGTATTTT. The encoded protein is CASSLTLQATDTQYF.

The chain carries TRBV7-2 and TRBJ2-7; no firm D call. Germline CDR1 SGHTA, CDR2 FQGNSA. Trimming pared 1 base from V and 6 bases from J, leaving 4 bases between. The CDR3 covers 11 residues. The CDR3 spells CASSLGAEQYF. Here the CDR3 DNA reads TGTGCCAGCAGCTTAGGAGCCGAGCAGTACTTC.

Regarding this clone: The junction does not match germline at one end; this may be a read error. V is TRBV19 and J is TRBJ1-4; no firm D call. The CDR3 is made up of 12 amino acids. Germline V gene sequence: CDR1 LNHDA, CDR2 SQIVND (reference sequence). The CDR3 sequence: CASSLDDEKLFF. The CDR3, as DNA: TGTGCCAGTAGTTTAGACGATGAAAAACTGTTTTTT. The full variable domain, its missing parts supplied by reference TRBV19 and TRBJ1-4, is DGGITQSPKYLFRKEGQNVTLSCEQNLNHDAMYWYRQDPGQGLRLIYYSQIVNDFQKGDIAEGYSVSREKKESFPLTVTSAQKNPTAFYLCASSLDDEKLFFGSGTQLSVL.

The chain recombines TRBV5-1 with TRBJ2-5, with a possible D match to TRBD2 (6 bases). The length of the CDR3 is 16 residues. V gave up 4 bases and J gave up 2 bases, with 18 bases separating them. Germline CDR1 and CDR2: SGHRS and YFSETQ. CDR3 region: CASSNSGPNYQETQYF. CDR3 nucleotides: TGCGCCAGCAGCAACAGCGGGCCAAATTATCAAGAGACCCAGTACTTC.

The CDR3 loop is CASRFSEETQYF. In nucleotides, the CDR3 is TGTGCCAGCAGGTTCTCGGAAGAGACCCAGTACTTC. The rearrangement uses TRBV2 and TRBJ2-5; D is undetermined. The ends were cut back, 6 bases at V and 3 bases at J, with 8 bases in the middle. The CDR3 loop spans 12 amino acids. CDR1 SNHLY and CDR2 FYNNEI come from the germline V gene. Full variable domain (missing parts from reference TRBV2 and TRBJ2-5): EPEVTQTPSHQVTQMGQEVILRCVPISNHLYFYWYRQILGQKVEFLVSFYNNEISEKSEIFDDQFSVERPDGSNFTLKIRSTKLEDSAMYFCASRFSEETQYFGPGTRLLVL.

The chain combines TRBV5-8 with TRBJ1-4; 8 bases are a match to TRBD1. V dropped 3 bases and J dropped 8; count of bases not matched to a gene: 18. This CDR3 has 18 amino acids. Germline V CDR1 and CDR2: SGHTS, YDEGEE. The CDR3 nucleotides are TGTGCCAGCAGCTCAGGACAGGGCAACCACAGGCGGCCAGAAAAACTGTTTTTT. Translation gives CASSSGQGNHRRPEKLFF.

This clone occurred a few times. This chain links TRBV20-1 with TRBJ1-2; D not resolved. V was cut by 2 bases and J by 6 bases, with 7 bases left in between. This CDR3 comprises 11 residues. CDR1 is DFQATT and CDR2 is SNEGSKA in the germline V gene (reference sequence). The CDR3 sequence is CSARPEDGYTF. The CDR3 DNA reads TGCAGTGCTAGACCCGAGGATGGCTACACCTTC.

The chain employs TRBV19 and TRBJ1-5; possible D gene TRBD1, 6 bases. V lost 11 bases to trimming and J lost 6 bases, with 17 bases between them. Looked up from germline, CDR1 is LNHDA and CDR2 is SQIVND (reference sequence). This CDR3 comprises 13 residues. CDR3 sequence: CAGGEGGGQPQHF. DNA of the CDR3: TGTGCCGGGGGGGAGGGGGGCGGTCAGCCCCAGCATTTT.

Only one count was recorded for this clone. The chain joins TRBV7-9 to TRBJ2-3, with 7 positions matching TRBD2. Trimming cost V 5 bases and J 5 bases; bases outside gene matches: 16. The CDR3 extends over 17 amino acids. Germline assignment: CDR1 SEHNR and CDR2 FQNEAQ (reference sequence). Written as DNA, the CDR3 is TGTGCCAGCAGCCTAGGCGTATCGGCGGGGGATGGAGATACGCAGTATTTT. Translation gives CASSLGVSAGDGDTQYF.

The chain carries TRBV7-8 and TRBJ2-5; TRBD2 might be the D (6 bases). Germline-derived CDR1 and CDR2 are SGHVS and FQNEAQ. Trimming removed 5 bases at V and 2 bases at J, with 15 bases between. The CDR3 has 15 residues. This CDR3 reads CASSIEPGVQETQYF. DNA for the CDR3: TGTGCCAGCAGCATAGAACCGGGAGTACAAGAGACCCAGTACTTC. The full variable domain, rest sourced from reference TRBV7-8 and TRBJ2-5, is GAGVSQSPRYKVAKRGQDVALRCDPISGHVSLFWYQQALGQGPEFLTYFQNEAQLDKSGLPSDRFFAERPEGSVSTLKIQRTQQEDSAVYLCASSIEPGVQETQYFGPGTRLLVL.